This T cell receptor (beta chain) was captured by sequencing in a study of CD4 T cells in relation to SARS-CoV-2 and coronaviruses. About the study: TCR beta CDR3s were sequenced after roughly ten-day antigen culture of PBMCs.

The method was immunoSEQ multiplex PCR; TCRdb's version includes in-frame clones alone and lacks a portion of them. The sample carries more than 20,000 clones, roughly four fifths recorded once. This clone was recorded a few times. What it binds is not known. Unexposed donor CD4+ T cells date from 2011-2018, before the COVID-19 pandemic. The cells were cultured for 10 days before CD4+ T cells were isolated. Study-level findings and limits: No donor gave both pre-pandemic and post-infection samples.

The TCR was taken from a human donor in good health. The sequenced sample was CD4+ T cells from PBMCs, cultured in vitro.

Written as DNA, the CDR3 is TGTGCCAGCTCTCCCCGGGACCCTAGGGAGGGTTCACCCCTCCACTTT. It encodes CASSPRDPREGSPLHF. The genes are TRBV11-2 and TRBJ1-6; tentatively, D is TRBD1 (5 bases). This CDR3 spans 16 amino acids. Per the germline V gene, CDR1 is SGHAT and CDR2 is FQNNGV. The V and J ends lost 8 bases and 9 bases respectively, with 23 bases between them.